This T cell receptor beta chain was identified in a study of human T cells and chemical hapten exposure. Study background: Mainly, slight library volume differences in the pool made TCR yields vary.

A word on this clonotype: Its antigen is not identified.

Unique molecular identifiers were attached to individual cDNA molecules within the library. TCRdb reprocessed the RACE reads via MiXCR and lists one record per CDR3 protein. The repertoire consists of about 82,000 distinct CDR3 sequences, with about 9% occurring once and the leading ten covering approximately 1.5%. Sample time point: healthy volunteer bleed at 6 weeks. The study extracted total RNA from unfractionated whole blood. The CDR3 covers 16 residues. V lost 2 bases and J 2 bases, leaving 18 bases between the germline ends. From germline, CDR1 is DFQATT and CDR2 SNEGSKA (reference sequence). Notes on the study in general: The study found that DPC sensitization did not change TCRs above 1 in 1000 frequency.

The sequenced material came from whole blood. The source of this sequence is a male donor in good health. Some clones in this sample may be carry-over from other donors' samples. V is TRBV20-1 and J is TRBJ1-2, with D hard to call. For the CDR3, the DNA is TGCAGTGCTAGAAACGGAGCCCAGCCACCCAACTATGGCTACACCTTC. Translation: CSARNGAQPPNYGYTF.